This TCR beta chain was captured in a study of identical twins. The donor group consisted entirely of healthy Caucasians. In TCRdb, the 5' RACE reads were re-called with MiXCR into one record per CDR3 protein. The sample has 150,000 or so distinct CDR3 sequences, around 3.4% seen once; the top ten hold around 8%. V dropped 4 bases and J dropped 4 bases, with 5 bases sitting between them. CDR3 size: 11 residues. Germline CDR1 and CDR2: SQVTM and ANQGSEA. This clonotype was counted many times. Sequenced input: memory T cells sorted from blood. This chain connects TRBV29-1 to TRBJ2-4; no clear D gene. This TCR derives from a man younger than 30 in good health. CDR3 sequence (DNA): TGCAGCGTTGTGGAGAAAAACATTCAGTACTTC. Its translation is CSVVEKNIQYF.